These 6 T cell receptor beta chains came from one sample sequenced in a study of yellow fever vaccine responses in identical twins. TCRdb fed the RT-PCR reads into MiXCR, producing one record per CDR3 protein. The table includes about 2,400 distinct CDR3 sequences, over 65% detected once. Sequences were derived from T cells from blood (PBMCs), unsorted or a sorted subset (not recorded which), sampled before or after yellow fever vaccination (not recorded which). These receptors were taken from a young woman who received the yellow fever vaccine.

The J gene is TRBJ2-7, the V gene TRBV2; D unresolved. The germline CDR1 and CDR2 sequences are SNHLY and FYNNEI. The CDR3 totals 15 residues. The V gene lost 1 base and the J gene lost 3 bases, with 13 bases spanning the gap. Here the CDR3 reads CASSEDTPVIYEQYV. Written as DNA, the CDR3 is TGTGCCAGCAGTGAAGATACCCCAGTGATCTACGAGCAGTACGTC.

V usage is TRBV7-9 and J usage is TRBJ2-7; 9 positions match TRBD1. The CDR3 has 16 residues. V was pared by 5 bases and J by 2 bases, with 10 bases of the junction left unmatched. Germline V gene sequence: CDR1 SEHNR, CDR2 FQNEAQ (reference sequence). The DNA for the CDR3 is TGTGCCAGCAGCCCCTCCCCGGGACAGGGTCCCTACGAGCAGTACTTC. Translated: CASSPSPGQGPYEQYF.

The V call is TRBV18, the J call TRBJ1-5; 9 bases agree with TRBD1. With V trimmed by 5 bases and J by 3 bases, 5 bases remained unmatched. CDR1 is KGHSH and CDR2 is LQKENI in the germline V gene. The CDR3 covers 15 residues. This CDR3 is CASSAGTGLNQPQHF. Written as DNA, the CDR3 is TGTGCCAGCTCAGCCGGGACAGGGCTCAATCAGCCCCAGCATTTT.

V is TRBV18 and J is TRBJ2-1, with 10 bases fitting TRBD2. CDR3 length equals 16 residues. The J segment lost 7 bases and the V segment lost 4 bases, leaving 10 bases of the junction unmatched. CDR1 is KGHSH and CDR2 is LQKENI in the germline V gene. DNA of the CDR3: TGTGCCAGCTCACAACGGCATAGCGGGAGGTGGAATGAGCAGTTCTTC. Protein product: CASSQRHSGRWNEQFF.

The rearrangement joins TRBV5-4 to TRBJ1-3; 7 bases fit TRBD1. This CDR3 has 17 amino acids. Germline V gene lookup returns CDR1 SGHNT and CDR2 YYREEE (reference sequence). The junction had 12 bases not matched to a gene; V was cut back by 3 bases and J by 3 bases. The CDR3 region is CASSWANAGTDGNTIYF. DNA for the CDR3: TGTGCCAGCAGCTGGGCCAACGCCGGGACAGATGGAAACACCATATATTTT.

In the case of this clonotype: At one end the junction does not follow the germline gene, possibly because of a read error. The chain carries TRBV2 and TRBJ1-1, with D perhaps matching TRBD1 (5 bases). The CDR3 is 14 residues long. CDR1 and CDR2 from the germline V gene are SNHLY and FYNNEI. The CDR3 nucleotides read TGTGCCAGCAGAGATCAACCAGGGAACTCTGAAGCTTTCTTT. It is translated as CASRDQPGNSEAFF.